This T cell receptor (beta chain) was recorded in a study of cytomegalovirus exposure and HLA in healthy donors. The PCR ran on 60 Vbeta and 13 Jbeta primers. Assay used: immunoSEQ multiplex PCR; TCRdb lists only in-frame clones, some missing. The table has 90,000 to 120,000 clones, about 68% seen once. This receptor was obtained from a young man in good health and CMV-seropositive. Sample: PBMCs.

CDR3 region: CASAGTPPRGYGYTF. In nucleotides, the CDR3 is TGTGCCAGTGCCGGGACTCCACCAAGGGGCTATGGCTACACCTTC. This chain uses TRBV9 with TRBJ1-2; D possibly corresponds to TRBD1 (5 bases). Per the germline V gene, CDR1 is SGDLS and CDR2 is YYNGEE. This CDR3 is 15 amino acids long. V was shortened by 8 bases and J by 4 bases, with 21 bases between the two germline ends.